This entry concerns a single TCR beta chain. In this sample, this clonotype turned up a few times. Its binding antigen is unknown. No base quality values were provided; no much bigger clone lies one nucleotide off. Per the germline V gene, MDHEN is the CDR1 and SYDVKM is the CDR2. V has 7 bases trimmed and J has 2 bases trimmed; junction bases matching no gene number 7. Measured from the cysteine to the phenylalanine, the CDR3 is 14 residues long. The read is trimmed to its CDR3 DNA, 42 bases read in frame from base 1. Stable Graves' hyperthyroidism was defined as no progression to ophthalmopathy during 18 months of follow-up. Hyperthyroidism patients were aged 18 to 65 years and newly diagnosed, with disease duration of less than 2 months. Patients with uncontrolled infections, other autoimmune diseases, pregnancy or lactation were excluded. Diagnoses were based on clinical symptoms, serum thyroxine and TRAb, thyroid ultrasound and orbital computed tomography. PBMCs were separated from roughly 9.6 ml of fresh peripheral blood using Ficoll-Paque density gradient centrifugation. Total RNA was extracted using Trizol reagent, and RNA quality was assessed on an Agilent 2100 Bioanalyzer.

The TCR beta CDR3 regions were amplified from the RNA transcripts. The TCR CDR3 was subjected to a first round of RT-PCR using the HTBI primer set and the Qiagen OneStep RT-PCR kit. Libraries were constructed in a second round of multiplex PCR, after which size selection and purification were performed. Libraries were sequenced paired-end with 100 bp reads on an Illumina HiSeq2000. The published analysis was carried out like this. SOAPnuke was used to process the raw data, removing reads that contained adapters or uncalled bases, had a mean Phred below 15, or lacked an exact match to the constant primer or identifier. High-quality paired reads were merged with COPE v1.2.5, and unique nucleotide sequences were defined as clonotypes. Clonotypes were aligned to IMGT TRBV, TRBD and TRBJ reference segments using MiTCR v1.1. Analysis was restricted to V-J combinations with a frequency above 0.0001, which covered roughly 99% of repertoires. The TCS score was defined as the ratio of F50 (clonal expansion) to E x V (chaos), calculated using BLOSUM62-based TCRdist between CDR3 peptides within each V-J. Welch's t-statistics and random forest reduced 514 V-J features to under 15, which were used in a naive Bayes classifier (R e1071). TCRdb cleaned the public reads at Q25 with fastp, built clones with MiXCR and kept in-frame beta chains. Each CDR3 protein gets just one entry, which takes the most common genes and DNA from the rows behind it. TCRdb assigned the V and J calls; the authors' analysis was not used. The sample table contains a few hundred thousand distinct CDR3 sequences; only one count was recorded for about 15% of them. The top ten clones comprise about 7% of the sample.

This specimen belongs to a study of T cells in Graves' hyperthyroidism and ophthalmopathy (dated by TCRdb to between 2018 and 2021). Looking at the study overall: Peripheral blood samples were taken at initial diagnosis, before any treatment was given. To identify distinguishing TCR V-J signatures, a discovery cohort of about a hundred patients was used, comprising 43 with Graves' ophthalmopathy and some 60 with stable Graves' hyperthyroidism. Prospective prediction of ophthalmopathy was tested in an independent validation cohort consisting of 18 hyperthyroidism patients and more than 15 patients who later progressed to ophthalmopathy. For training and testing, the roughly 100 patients in the discovery cohort were randomly divided in a 7:3 ratio. The study also compared thyroid tissue and blood T-cell repertoires from more than five Graves' hyperthyroidism patients. Once sampling was done, hyperthyroidism patients were given methimazole at a starting dose of 30 mg daily, whereas ophthalmopathy patients were given high-dose intravenous methylprednisolone. The paper reports TCR Vbeta CDR3 sequencing of some 140 peripheral blood samples: 40 or so ophthalmopathy, roughly 74 hyperthyroidism and approximately 17 progressor patients.

Findings and caveats that apply to the study as a whole: A 13 V-J signature model separated ophthalmopathy from stable hyperthyroidism, with approximately 87% sensitivity and 81% to 83% specificity in cross-validation and 80%/75% in testing. During validation, the model predicted progression to ophthalmopathy a median of around six months ahead of onset, with almost 71% sensitivity and 72% to 80% specificity. Blood samples also contained most of the expanded thyroid clonotypes (frequency above 0.001), which suggests that blood repertoires may reflect thyroid immune responses. Sample size was not statistically predetermined, and investigators were not blinded to group allocation.

The sequenced sample was blood. The sequence joins TRBV28 to TRBJ1-2; 7 nucleotides in the junction match TRBD1. This clonotype was sampled from a woman in her 30s with Graves' hyperthyroidism. CDR3 loop: CASTWTGLNYGYTF. At the DNA level, the sequence is TGTGCCAGCACCTGGACAGGACTAAACTATGGCTACACCTTC.